A single T cell receptor (beta chain) is shown here with its context. These data are taken from a study of blood T cell repertoires in COVID-19. At the level of the study: COVID-19 samples collected from the United States, Italy and Spain covered acute and convalescent phases. Sources were T cells, B-cell-depleted T cells, or PBMCs; the material itself was cDNA or gDNA.

Authors' analysis steps: Reference gene primer amplification in the assay estimated nucleated cell counts. Repertoires were generated with immunoSEQ multiplex PCR, while TCRdb's copy carries only in-frame clones and drops some. V and J calls and clone size follow that table, whereas D and trimming were derived from the DNA. The table shows 200,000 to 250,000 clones, with around 80% occurring only once. This CDR3 has 17 amino acids. Trimming removed 4 bases from V and 0 bases from J, with 13 bases in between. Germline loops: CDR1 SGHDN, CDR2 FVKESK. This sequence joins TRBV14 and TRBJ2-6, with D possibly TRBD1 on 5 matching bases. The clonotype comes from a human donor in a cohort sampled during active COVID-19. Specimen: peripheral blood. This CDR3 reads CASSPQGIRSGANVLTF. Here the CDR3 DNA reads TGTGCCAGCAGCCCCCAGGGTATTCGCTCTGGGGCCAACGTCCTGACTTTC. Combining the CDR3 with reference TRBV14 and TRBJ2-6 gives the whole variable domain EAGVTQFPSHSVIEKGQTVTLRCDPISGHDNLYWYRRVMGKEIKFLLHFVKESKQDESGMPNNRFLAERTGGTYSTLKVQPAELEDSGVYFCASSPQGIRSGANVLTFGAGSRLTVL.